This T cell receptor (beta chain) was recorded in a study of T cell responses to AZD1222 COVID-19 vaccine. Study conclusions and caveats: Spike-specific TCR breadth and depth grew following two AZD1222 doses. Only a handful of AZD1222 recipients, more than 5 in all, had baseline seropositivity.

Turning to this clone: The antigen is undetermined.

This CDR3 comprises 16 residues. Per the germline V gene, CDR1 is PRHDT and CDR2 is FYEKMQ (reference sequence). The junction had 5 bases not matched to a gene; V was cut back by 3 bases and J by 4 bases. The data were produced by immunoSEQ multiplex PCR, yet TCRdb's version contains in-frame clones alone and is incomplete. Found here are around 180,000 clones, 94% of them singletons; the top ten hold about 9.2%. The chain joins TRBV13 to TRBJ2-5; 13 bases fit TRBD2. The sequence derives from an adult in good health. Sequences were derived from peripheral blood, sampled on day 0 of AZD1222 vaccination. The CDR3 loop reads CASSLWTSGRRETQYF. For the CDR3, the DNA is TGTGCCAGCAGCTTGTGGACTAGCGGGAGAAGAGAGACCCAGTACTTC.